A single sample is the source of the 13 T cell receptor beta chains below, sequenced in a study of control samples from healthy donors and cancer patients. The protocol was immunoSEQ multiplex PCR, while the TCRdb copy is restricted to in-frame clones and leaves out a portion. This repertoire shows 45,000 or so clones, about 90% found once; its top ten account for 10%. Sequencing was carried out using PBMCs. These receptors were taken from a woman aged 60-75 years with lung cancer.

This clone has more than one count but fewer than ten. The V gene is TRBV9, the J gene TRBJ2-5; D remains ambiguous. CDR1 is SGDLS, CDR2 YYNGEE, per germline. Trimming stripped 1 base from V and 5 bases from J, with 9 bases between. The CDR3 runs 13 residues. The CDR3 coding sequence is TGTGCCAGCAGCGTAACTACAGAGGAGACCCAGTACTTC. The encoded protein is CASSVTTEETQYF.

This clone was recorded a few times. The gene calls are TRBV7-6 and TRBJ1-1; perhaps TRBD1 as D (5 bases). The CDR3 is 13 residues long. The germline V gene encodes CDR1 SGHVS and CDR2 FNYEAQ. V lost 4 bases, J lost 1 base, and 7 bases lay in between. CDR3 protein: CASSYGQNTEAFF. The CDR3 DNA is TGTGCCAGCAGCTATGGACAGAACACTGAAGCTTTCTTT.

This chain links TRBV9 with TRBJ1-1; TRBD1 might be the D (5 bases). Trimming cost V 0 bases and J 1 base, with 7 bases left between them. Germline loops: CDR1 SGDLS, CDR2 YYNGEE. This CDR3 contains 14 residues. CDR3 loop: CASSVVTENTEAFF. The CDR3 nucleotides are TGTGCCAGCAGCGTAGTGACAGAGAACACTGAAGCTTTCTTT.

This chain joins TRBV7-9 and TRBJ1-2; D is unresolved. The V end was cut by 4 bases, the J end by 5 bases, with 17 bases between. Germline V lookup: CDR1 SEHNR, CDR2 FQNEAQ (reference sequence). This CDR3 has 15 residues. CDR3 loop: CASSSHRWGDYGYTF. Written as DNA, the CDR3 is TGTGCCAGCAGCTCCCACCGGTGGGGAGATTATGGCTACACCTTC.

By share, this clone ranks as medium-sized (0.01 to 0.1%). This chain links TRBV7-3 with TRBJ2-2; a weak D match, TRBD1 (6 bases). CDR3 length: 16 amino acids. The V gene's germline CDR1 is SGHTA and CDR2 FQGTGA. V lost 3 bases, J lost 3 bases, and 14 bases lay in between. Written as DNA, the CDR3 is TGTGCCAGCAGCTTCAGGGGTCGCGAGTACACCGGGGAGCTGTTTTTT. This encodes CASSFRGREYTGELFF.

This clone was detected only once. The chain is built from TRBV20-1 and TRBJ2-7; 12 bases are shared with TRBD2. The CDR3 runs to 16 residues. The trim removed 3 bases at V and 0 bases at J, leaving 6 bases unmatched. Germline V CDR1 and CDR2: DFQATT, SNEGSKA (reference sequence). CDR3 DNA sequence: TGCAGTGCTAGTGCTAGCGGGAGGGCCCACTCCTACGAGCAGTACTTC. Translation: CSASASGRAHSYEQYF.

The chain has TRBV5-5 and TRBJ1-1, with no clear D. V was pared by 1 base and J by 2 bases, with 0 bases between. CDR1 and CDR2 from the germline V gene are SGHKS and YYEKEE (reference sequence). There are 11 residues in the CDR3. The DNA of the CDR3 is TGTGCCAGCAGCTTGAACACTGAAGCTTTCTTT. Residues: CASSLNTEAFF.

Notes on this clone: The junction does not match germline at one end; this may be a read error. In the same sample, other DNA sequences code for this CDR3. J is TRBJ1-2 and V is TRBV5-1, with D tentatively TRBD1 (5 bases). This CDR3 is 14 amino acids long. Per germline, CDR1 SGHRS and CDR2 YFSETQ. Here the CDR3 DNA reads TGTGCCAGCAGCGTTGTGGGGGGTAGTTATGGCTACACCTTC. It yields the protein CASSVVGGSYGYTF.

V is TRBV19 and J is TRBJ1-6; D ambiguous. Deletions cut 5 bases from V and 10 bases from J, with 18 bases between. CDR3 length: 15 amino acids. CDR1 is LNHDA, CDR2 SQIVND, per germline (reference sequence). CDR3 sequence (DNA): TGTGCCAGTAGTTCGAGGAACCATCCAAAATCACCCCTCCACTTT. Residues: CASSSRNHPKSPLHF.

The CDR3 nucleotides are TGTGCCAGCAGTTTGGCCATAGCCGAAGGTGAGCAGTACTTC. Amino acids: CASSLAIAEGEQYF. The gene calls are TRBV27 and TRBJ2-7, with D unclear. The CDR3 spans 14 residues. The V and J ends lost 3 bases and 7 bases respectively, with 16 bases between them. Germline V lookup: CDR1 MNHEY, CDR2 SMNVEV (reference sequence).

The chain joins TRBV18 to TRBJ1-1; D may be TRBD1 (6 bases). This CDR3 comprises 17 residues. Germline CDR1 is KGHSH and CDR2 is LQKENI. Deletions cut 0 bases from V and 1 base from J, with 15 bases between. CDR3 DNA sequence: TGTGCCAGCTCACCACCGGGTGGTGGCAGGGGGAACACTGAAGCTTTCTTT. Translating it yields CASSPPGGGRGNTEAFF.

V gene TRBV5-4 combines with J gene TRBJ1-4; 7 bases are shared with TRBD1. V lost 4 bases and J lost 4; bases outside the gene matches: 4. This CDR3 has 14 amino acids. Germline V CDR1 and CDR2: SGHNT, YYREEE (reference sequence). CDR3 sequence (DNA): TGTGCCAGCAGCCTAGGGACAGATAATGAAAAACTGTTTTTT. It translates to CASSLGTDNEKLFF.

The chain is built from TRBV12-3 or TRBV12-4 and TRBJ2-5, with D hard to call. V lost 1 base and J 9 bases, leaving 12 bases between the germline ends. The CDR3 has 13 amino acids. The CDR3 DNA reads TGTGCCAGCAGTTTAGATGATCCTGGGGCCCAGTACTTC. Translation: CASSLDDPGAQYF.